This T cell receptor (beta chain) comes out of a study of cytomegalovirus exposure and HLA in healthy donors. The study ran its PCR with 60 Vbeta and 13 Jbeta primers. Profiled with immunoSEQ multiplex PCR; TCRdb holds only in-frame clones, not every one. Of approximately 220,000 clones listed, 75% to 80% were seen once; the top ten hold approximately 1.8%. On this clone itself: No antigen is known for it.

V was pared by 0 bases and J by 7 bases, with 16 bases between. Germline lookup yields CDR1 GTSNPN and CDR2 SVGIG (reference sequence). This CDR3 has 15 residues. Regarding the study as a whole: A cluster of highly shared sequence variants was likely a sequencing artifact. The study designated 150 or so TCR beta chains cytomegalovirus-associated.

This rearrangement joins TRBV30 to TRBJ1-5; a possible D gene is TRBD1 (5 bases). This TCR was sampled from a male donor in good health and CMV-seronegative. Material: PBMCs. The CDR3 loop is CAWSVSQGWRQPQHF. The CDR3 DNA sequence: TGTGCCTGGAGTGTATCCCAGGGTTGGCGCCAGCCCCAGCATTTT.